These 27 T cell receptor beta chains came from one sample sequenced in a study of T cells after yellow fever vaccination. Via MiXCR, TCRdb re-called the 5' RACE reads, giving one row per CDR3 protein. The data show about 340,000 distinct CDR3 sequences, with 4% seen just once and roughly 26% held by the top ten. Specimen: PBMCs, collected 5 days after the yellow fever booster vaccination. Receptor source: a man aged 18 to 29 who received the YFV17D yellow fever vaccine.

This clonotype was seen only a few times. The chain employs TRBV4-3 and TRBJ2-1, with 11 bases aligning to TRBD2. The germline CDR1 and CDR2 sequences are LGHNA and YSLEER. The CDR3 contains 18 residues. V lost 2 bases to trimming and J lost 4 bases; unmatched junction nucleotides: 10. CDR3 sequence (DNA): TGCGCCAGCAGCCAACTGATTAGCGGGGGGGCCGGTTACAATGAGCAGTTCTTC. This sequence encodes CASSQLISGGAGYNEQFF.

The chain couples TRBV27 to TRBJ2-3; D gene uncertain. V was shortened by 5 bases and J by 4 bases, with 16 bases between the two germline ends. Per the germline V gene, CDR1 is MNHEY and CDR2 is SMNVEV (reference sequence). The CDR3 consists of 15 residues. DNA for the CDR3: TGTGCCAGCAGTCCTATTAAAGGCGGAGCAGATACGCAGTATTTT. It yields the protein CASSPIKGGADTQYF.

V usage is TRBV4-1 and J usage is TRBJ2-1; 10 bases align to TRBD2. The CDR3 covers 16 residues. The germline CDR1 and CDR2 sequences are MGHRA and YSYEKL. The junction had 7 bases not matched to a gene; V was cut back by 0 bases and J by 8 bases. CDR3 in amino acids: CASSQEKRGGRYEQFF. The CDR3 DNA sequence: TGCGCCAGCAGCCAAGAGAAGCGGGGGGGCCGCTATGAGCAGTTCTTC.

This clonotype showed up many times. This rearrangement joins TRBV5-1 to TRBJ2-1; 8 bases match TRBD2. The CDR3 has 16 amino acids. The germline V gene has CDR1 SGHRS and CDR2 YFSETQ. Trimming at V came to 4 bases and at J to 4 bases, leaving 10 bases not matched to a gene. CDR3: CASSRVSGGVYNEQFF. DNA of the CDR3: TGCGCCAGCAGCAGGGTCAGCGGGGGCGTGTACAATGAGCAGTTCTTC.

V is TRBV9 and J is TRBJ2-5; D is unclear. Germline CDR1 is SGDLS and CDR2 is YYNGEE. CDR3 length: 13 amino acids. The V and J ends lost 0 bases and 5 bases respectively, with 8 bases between them. The CDR3 nucleotides read TGTGCCAGCAGCGTAGCCCACGGGGAGACCCAGTACTTC. Translated: CASSVAHGETQYF. Looking up the rest from reference TRBV9 and TRBJ2-5 gives the full variable domain: DSGVTQTPKHLITATGQRVTLRCSPRSGDLSVYWYQQSLDQGLQFLIQYYNGEERAKGNILERFSAQQFPDLHSELNLSSLELGDSALYFCASSVAHGETQYFGPGTRLLVL.

The sample holds a few counts of this clonotype. V and J are TRBV10-3 and TRBJ1-1; weak D call: TRBD1 (5 bases). Germline V lookup: CDR1 ENHRY, CDR2 SYGVKD. This CDR3 has 15 amino acids. Trimming took 2 bases from V and 2 from J, leaving 12 bases between them. Here the CDR3 reads CAISEIWGGNTEAFF. The CDR3 coding sequence is TGTGCCATCAGTGAGATTTGGGGCGGAAACACTGAAGCTTTCTTT.

The genes are TRBV19 and TRBJ2-3; no clear D. Trimming removed 5 bases from V and 0 bases from J, with 9 bases in between. The germline CDR1 and CDR2 sequences are LNHDA and SQIVND (reference sequence). CDR3 length equals 14 residues. As DNA, the CDR3 is TGTGCCAGTAGTGCCGTGGGCAGCACAGATACGCAGTATTTT. It encodes CASSAVGSTDTQYF. Together with reference TRBV19 and TRBJ2-3, the CDR3 gives the full variable domain: DGGITQSPKYLFRKEGQNVTLSCEQNLNHDAMYWYRQDPGQGLRLIYYSQIVNDFQKGDIAEGYSVSREKKESFPLTVTSAQKNPTAFYLCASSAVGSTDTQYFGPGTRLTVL.

This clonotype was detected a few times. This rearrangement joins TRBV10-3 to TRBJ1-6; TRBD1 might be the D (6 bases). Germline-derived CDR1 and CDR2 are ENHRY and SYGVKD. CDR3 size: 15 residues. The V gene lost 2 bases and the J gene lost 5 bases, with 10 bases spanning the gap. The CDR3 loop is CAISETGMDNSPLHF. As DNA, the CDR3 is TGTGCCATCAGTGAGACAGGGATGGATAATTCACCCCTCCACTTT.

This clonotype has ten or more counts. The chain couples TRBV5-1 to TRBJ1-1, with 8 nucleotides matching TRBD1. This CDR3 has 13 amino acids. V was clipped by 8 bases and J by 3 bases; unmatched bases: 6. Germline CDR1 and CDR2: SGHRS and YFSETQ. CDR3 nucleotide sequence: TGCGCCAGTACGGGACAGGATGACACTGAAGCTTTCTTT. It yields the protein CASTGQDDTEAFF. Complete variable domain (other parts from reference TRBV5-1 and TRBJ1-1): KAGVTQTPRYLIKTRGQQVTLSCSPISGHRSVSWYQQTPGQGLQFLFEYFSETQRNKGNFPGRFSGRQFSNSRSEMNVSTLELGDSALYLCASTGQDDTEAFFGQGTRLTVV.

This clonotype was counted between two and nine times. The chain employs TRBV4-3 and TRBJ2-7, with D maybe TRBD1 (5 bases). Trimming took 1 base from V and 1 from J, leaving 8 bases between them. Germline CDR1 and CDR2: LGHNA and YSLEER. The CDR3 consists of 14 residues. CDR3 bases: TGCGCCAGCAGCCAAGTCAAGGGGTCCTACGAGCAGTACTTC. This encodes CASSQVKGSYEQYF.

This clonotype was observed a few times. The CDR3 loop reads CASEGKGNTEAFF. DNA of the CDR3: TGCGCCAGCGAGGGGAAGGGGAACACTGAAGCTTTCTTT. This chain joins TRBV4-1 and TRBJ1-1; maybe TRBD1 (5 bases). CDR3 size: 13 residues. Trimming removed 8 bases at V and 1 base at J, with 11 bases between. Germline loops: CDR1 MGHRA, CDR2 YSYEKL.

The chain couples TRBV29-1 to TRBJ2-5; D is undetermined. This CDR3 has 11 amino acids. V was pared by 5 bases and J by 4 bases, with 8 bases between. The germline V gene has CDR1 SQVTM and CDR2 ANQGSEA. CDR3 in DNA: TGCAGCGTTTCGGCGATAGAGACCCAGTACTTC. Translating gives CSVSAIETQYF.

This clonotype has more than one count but fewer than ten. The CDR3 DNA follows: TGTGCCAGCAGTCCCGGGCCAAGGGAGCAGTTCTTC. It yields the protein CASSPGPREQFF. J is TRBJ2-1 and V is TRBV6-5; no reliable D call. Trimming removed 5 bases at V and 10 bases at J, with 12 bases between. The CDR3 sequence is 12 residues long. Per germline, CDR1 MNHEY and CDR2 SVGAGI.

This chain links TRBV5-4 with TRBJ2-1; perhaps D is TRBD1 or TRBD2 (5 bases each). Trimming shortened V by 4 bases and J by 1 base, and 12 bases separated the two germline ends. The CDR3 sequence is 15 residues long. Germline-derived CDR1 and CDR2 are SGHNT and YYREEE (reference sequence). CDR3 nucleotides: TGTGCCAGCAGCGGGGGAACCGCTTCCTACAATGAGCAGTTCTTC. Encoded protein: CASSGGTASYNEQFF. Drawing the rest from reference TRBV5-4 and TRBJ2-1, the complete variable domain is ETGVTQSPTHLIKTRGQQVTLRCSSQSGHNTVSWYQQALGQGPQFIFQYYREEENGRGNFPPRFSGLQFPNYSSELNVNALELDDSALYLCASSGGTASYNEQFFGPGTRLTVL.

This clonotype was observed at least ten times. V usage is TRBV7-2 and J usage is TRBJ1-2; TRBD1 might be the D (5 bases). This CDR3 has 13 amino acids. Trimming shortened V by 5 bases and J by 4 bases, and 11 bases separated the two germline ends. Germline-derived CDR1 and CDR2 are SGHTA and FQGNSA. The CDR3 bases are TGTGCCAGCAGCCCGGGCCAGGGCTATGGCTACACCTTC. Translating gives CASSPGQGYGYTF.

This clonotype was found many times. This sequence joins TRBV10-3 and TRBJ2-3; 7 bases are a match to TRBD2. The CDR3 is made up of 15 amino acids. Trimming cost V 8 bases and J 2 bases; bases outside gene matches: 10. Germline loops: CDR1 ENHRY, CDR2 SYGVKD. The CDR3 nucleotides are TGTGCCATCGGTTTGGCTAGCGGTAACACAGATACGCAGTATTTT. Its protein product is CAIGLASGNTDTQYF.

This clonotype has just a few counts. The chain links TRBV12-3 or TRBV12-4 to TRBJ2-1, with TRBD2 matching 9 bases. The junction had 12 bases not matched to a gene; V was cut back by 7 bases and J by 8 bases. The CDR3 consists of 15 residues. CDR3 in amino acids: CASTQMVAGVYEQFF. Here the CDR3 DNA reads TGTGCCAGCACCCAAATGGTAGCGGGGGTATATGAGCAGTTCTTC.

This clonotype was recorded many times. The V and J genes are TRBV7-2 and TRBJ2-3; D could derive from TRBD1 or TRBD2 (5 bases each). This CDR3 has 14 residues. Trimming cost V 1 base and J 7 bases, with 12 bases left between them. CDR1 and CDR2 (germline): SGHTA, FQGNSA. CDR3 region: CASSLEVGRNTQYF. The CDR3 nucleotides are TGTGCCAGCAGCTTAGAGGTGGGACGGAATACGCAGTATTTT. Together with reference TRBV7-2 and TRBJ2-3, the CDR3 gives the full variable domain: GAGVSQSPSNKVTEKGKDVELRCDPISGHTALYWYRQSLGQGLEFLIYFQGNSAPDKSGLPSDRFSAERTGGSVSTLTIQRTQQEDSAVYLCASSLEVGRNTQYFGPGTRLTVL.

This clonotype turned up a few times. V gene TRBV5-1 combines with J gene TRBJ2-2; the D is unclear. The length of the CDR3 is 15 residues. CDR1 is SGHRS and CDR2 is YFSETQ in the germline V gene. Deletions cut 3 bases from V and 2 bases from J, with 11 bases between. The CDR3 is CASSSVGQNTGELFF. CDR3 nucleotides: TGCGCCAGCAGCTCTGTAGGGCAAAACACCGGGGAGCTGTTTTTT. Drawing the rest from reference TRBV5-1 and TRBJ2-2, the complete variable domain is KAGVTQTPRYLIKTRGQQVTLSCSPISGHRSVSWYQQTPGQGLQFLFEYFSETQRNKGNFPGRFSGRQFSNSRSEMNVSTLELGDSALYLCASSSVGQNTGELFFGEGSRLTVL.

This chain uses TRBV6-2 or TRBV6-3 with TRBJ2-2; TRBD1 or TRBD2 may be the D gene (5 bases each). Germline CDR1 and CDR2: MNHEY and SVGEGT. The CDR3 loop spans 13 amino acids. V was trimmed by 8 bases and J by 2 bases, leaving 9 bases between them. In nucleotides, the CDR3 is TGTGCCAGCGGGGGAGTAAACACCGGGGAGCTGTTTTTT. This sequence encodes CASGGVNTGELFF.

The V and J genes are TRBV5-6 and TRBJ2-3, with TRBD1 identical over 10 bases. J gave up 4 bases and V 4 bases, and 6 bases lay outside the gene matches. In germline, CDR1 is SGHDT, CDR2 YYEEEE. The CDR3 loop spans 15 amino acids. The CDR3 is CASSLLGTGADTQYF. CDR3 DNA: TGTGCCAGCAGCCTATTGGGGACAGGGGCAGATACGCAGTATTTT.

This clonotype was seen more than once but under ten times. The V gene is TRBV4-1, the J gene TRBJ2-3, with D possibly matching TRBD1 (7 bases). The V gene lost 1 base and the J gene lost 6 bases, with 14 bases spanning the gap. The CDR3 extends over 15 amino acids. Germline values: CDR1 MGHRA, CDR2 YSYEKL. The CDR3 region has the DNA TGCGCCAGCAGCCAAGGGCAGGGGGGTGGGGATACGCAGTATTTT. Amino acids: CASSQGQGGGDTQYF.

This clonotype was seen a few times. The chain has TRBV4-1 and TRBJ1-1, with D maybe TRBD1 (5 bases). CDR1 is MGHRA and CDR2 is YSYEKL in the germline V gene. The ends were cut back, 6 bases at V and 4 bases at J, with 18 bases in the middle. This CDR3 has 15 amino acids. The CDR3 region has the DNA TGCGCCAGCAGGAGACGGGAGGGACGGGTCACTGAAGCTTTCTTT. It specifies CASRRREGRVTEAFF.

This clonotype was observed many times. V and J are TRBV18 and TRBJ1-2; TRBD1 agrees at 7 bases. Germline-derived CDR1 and CDR2 are KGHSH and LQKENI. V lost 2 bases to trimming and J lost 6 bases; unmatched junction nucleotides: 12. The CDR3 is made up of 16 amino acids. The CDR3 sequence: CASSPDFGRGTDGYTF. DNA of the CDR3: TGTGCCAGCTCACCAGATTTCGGCAGGGGGACCGATGGCTACACCTTC.

This clonotype has only a few counts. This chain connects TRBV30 to TRBJ1-1; TRBD1 matches 8 bases. J lost 1 base, V lost 3 bases, and 4 bases had no gene match. This CDR3 is built from 14 residues. Germline V gives CDR1 GTSNPN, CDR2 SVGIG (reference sequence). CDR3 sequence reads: CAWRGTGTNTEAFF. In nucleotides, the CDR3 is TGTGCCTGGAGGGGGACAGGCACGAACACTGAAGCTTTCTTT.

The chain is built from TRBV12-3 or TRBV12-4 and TRBJ2-1, with D tentatively TRBD1 (6 bases). The CDR3 totals 13 residues. The V end was cut by 4 bases, the J end by 9 bases, with 13 bases between. This CDR3 is CASSSTGFIEQFF. DNA of the CDR3: TGTGCCAGCAGTTCCACAGGGTTTATTGAGCAGTTCTTC.

This clonotype showed up just a few times. The chain uses TRBV6-5 and TRBJ2-1; TRBD2 matches at 7 bases. The CDR3 contains 15 residues. V was clipped by 2 bases and J by 8 bases; unmatched bases: 9. Germline V gene sequence: CDR1 MNHEY, CDR2 SVGAGI. The CDR3 region has the DNA TGTGCCAGCAGTTACGCCCGACTAGCTTTCGATGAGCAGTTCTTC. Translating it yields CASSYARLAFDEQFF.